One and the same sample provided the 32 T cell receptor beta chains below, sequenced in a study of CD8+ T cells in alopecia areata. The authors extracted RNA and reverse transcribed it into cDNA as the sequencing template. TCRdb's table, derived via immunoSEQ multiplex PCR, lists solely in-frame clones and lacks some. The sample has around 120,000 clones; around 50% are singletons. Material: NKG2D-low CD8+ T cells sorted from blood. The origin of the receptors is a human donor with alopecia areata.

The V gene is TRBV6-6, the J gene TRBJ2-2; 7 nucleotides agree with TRBD1. Germline loops: CDR1 MNHNY, CDR2 SVGAGI (reference sequence). The CDR3 covers 15 residues. The V segment lost 5 bases and the J segment 1 base; nucleotides outside the gene matches: 4. The CDR3 nucleotides are TGTGCCAGCAGTACCGGGACAGTGAACACCGGGGAGCTGTTTTTT. It yields the protein CASSTGTVNTGELFF.

The gene calls are TRBV2 and TRBJ2-5, with TRBD2 matching over 7 bases. CDR3 length: 11 residues. Germline CDR1 SNHLY, CDR2 FYNNEI. CDR3 sequence: CGLAGQETQYF. The CDR3 nucleotides are TGTGGATTAGCGGGCCAAGAGACCCAGTACTTC. The full variable domain, in which reference TRBV2 and TRBJ2-5 provide the parts outside the CDR3, is EPEVTQTPSHQVTQMGQEVILRCVPISNHLYFYWYRQILGQKVEFLVSFYNNEISEKSEIFDDQFSVERPDGSNFTLKIRSTKLEDSAMYFCGLAGQETQYFGPGTRLLVL.

The V gene is TRBV29-1, the J gene TRBJ1-1, with 8 nucleotides matching TRBD1. This CDR3 has 15 amino acids. With 7 bases clipped from V and 3 bases from J, the junction kept 13 bases outside the gene matches. Germline V gene data show CDR1 as SQVTM and CDR2 as ANQGSEA. The CDR3 coding sequence is TGCAGCGCCGATGGGCGGGACAGGTATTACACTGAAGCTTTCTTT. This sequence encodes CSADGRDRYYTEAFF.

This chain connects TRBV29-1 to TRBJ2-7; D remains ambiguous. This CDR3 has 12 residues. From germline, CDR1 is SQVTM and CDR2 ANQGSEA. Between the trimmed V and J ends, which lost 1 base and 0 bases, there was a span of 4 bases. The CDR3 is CSVEGDSYEQYF. The CDR3 DNA reads as TGCAGCGTTGAAGGGGACTCCTACGAGCAGTACTTC.

The gene calls are TRBV7-9 and TRBJ2-1; D uncertain. Germline V gives CDR1 SEHNR, CDR2 FQNEAQ (reference sequence). Trimming removed 1 base at V and 0 bases at J, with 10 bases between. There are 16 residues in the CDR3. The CDR3 DNA reads as TGTGCCAGCAGCTTAGGGCACCCGAGCTCCTACAATGAGCAGTTCTTC. It translates to CASSLGHPSSYNEQFF.

The chain uses TRBV27 and TRBJ2-7; 13 positions match TRBD2. The V and J ends lost 4 bases and 7 bases, in that order; junction bases with no gene match: 4. Germline CDR1 MNHEY, CDR2 SMNVEV (reference sequence). The CDR3 sequence is 14 residues long. The CDR3, as DNA: TGTGCCAGCAGTTCCGGACTAGCGGGAGTGGAGCAGTACTTC. Translating it yields CASSSGLAGVEQYF.

The count of this clone is one. This chain joins TRBV29-1 and TRBJ2-1; 9 bases line up with TRBD1. There are 14 residues in the CDR3. CDR1 is SQVTM, CDR2 ANQGSEA, per germline. The V and J ends lost 6 bases and 7 bases, in that order; junction bases with no gene match: 10. CDR3 coding DNA: TGCAGCGTGGGGGACAGGGAACTGAGGAATGAGCAGTTCTTC. Its translation: CSVGDRELRNEQFF.

J is TRBJ2-3 and V is TRBV6-1, with 7 bases matching TRBD1. Germline assignment: CDR1 MNHNS and CDR2 SASEGT. The length of the CDR3 is 14 residues. The ends lost 3 bases at V and 6 bases at J; junction bases unmatched: 6. The CDR3 loop is CASSDWTGGDTQYF. CDR3 sequence (DNA): TGTGCCAGCAGTGATTGGACAGGTGGGGATACGCAGTATTTT.

V usage is TRBV29-1 and J usage is TRBJ2-2; unclear D gene. CDR3 length equals 12 residues. Trimming cost V 7 bases and J 5 bases, with 11 bases left between them. The germline gives CDR1 SQVTM, CDR2 ANQGSEA. CDR3 in amino acids: CSAVLGTGELFF. The CDR3 nucleotides are TGCAGCGCGGTCTTGGGGACCGGGGAGCTGTTTTTT.

The rearrangement joins TRBV11-2 to TRBJ1-1; D uncertain. The V gene lost 2 bases and the J gene lost 4 bases, with 17 bases spanning the gap. The CDR3 is made up of 16 amino acids. Germline V gene lookup returns CDR1 SGHAT and CDR2 FQNNGV. CDR3 sequence reads: CASSLNFPQIGTEAFF. In DNA, the CDR3 is TGTGCCAGCAGCTTAAATTTCCCTCAGATCGGCACTGAAGCTTTCTTT.

This clone has just a few counts. The rearrangement uses TRBV13 and TRBJ2-5, with D possibly being TRBD2 (6 bases). V lost 4 bases, J lost 5 bases, and 14 bases lay in between. This CDR3 has 14 residues. Germline V lookup: CDR1 PRHDT, CDR2 FYEKMQ (reference sequence). The CDR3 DNA is TGTGCCAGCAGCTCCAAACTAGCTGGTGAGACCCAGTACTTC. Encoded protein: CASSSKLAGETQYF.

A few counts support this clone. J is TRBJ2-3 and V is TRBV29-1, with D possibly TRBD1 on 6 matching bases. V was shortened by 7 bases and J by 5 bases, with 19 bases between the two germline ends. This CDR3 spans 14 amino acids. Germline V gene data show CDR1 as SQVTM and CDR2 as ANQGSEA. The CDR3 sequence: CSAYEVAGVDTQYF. The CDR3 bases are TGCAGCGCCTACGAGGTGGCAGGGGTAGATACGCAGTATTTT.

The genes are TRBV7-8 and TRBJ2-7; D is unclear. From germline, CDR1 is SGHVS and CDR2 FQNEAQ. The CDR3 extends over 15 amino acids. The V and J ends lost 3 bases and 0 bases respectively, with 12 bases between them. The CDR3 region has the DNA TGTGCCAGCAGCTTCAGGTCTCCCAGCTCCTACGAGCAGTACTTC. This translates into CASSFRSPSSYEQYF.

This clone was seen a handful of times. This chain uses TRBV29-1 with TRBJ2-7; 7 bases match TRBD1. With V trimmed by 6 bases and J by 6 bases, 14 bases remained unmatched. CDR3 size: 14 residues. CDR1 SQVTM and CDR2 ANQGSEA come from the germline V gene. The CDR3 here is CSVRQGGTGGEQYF. The CDR3 DNA is TGCAGCGTACGACAGGGTGGCACTGGGGGCGAGCAGTACTTC.

This clone was detected only a few times. This chain joins TRBV29-1 and TRBJ1-3; D uncertain. CDR3 length: 14 residues. V lost 4 bases and J 4 bases, leaving 14 bases between the germline ends. CDR1 and CDR2 (germline): SQVTM, ANQGSEA. The CDR3, as DNA: TGCAGCGTTGTCTTACCACTAACAGGAAACACCATATATTTT. It specifies CSVVLPLTGNTIYF.

The CDR3 DNA sequence: TGTGCCAGCAGTCCGGGACAGGGGTATGGCTACACCTTC. This translates into CASSPGQGYGYTF. The genes are TRBV27 and TRBJ1-2; 10 nucleotides align to TRBD1. The germline CDR1 and CDR2 sequences are MNHEY and SMNVEV (reference sequence). The CDR3 runs 13 residues. With 5 bases clipped from V and 5 bases from J, the junction kept 2 bases outside the gene matches.

Comments on this clone: Different DNA sequences within this sample yield the same CDR3. The chain couples TRBV29-1 to TRBJ2-7; 8 bases are a match to TRBD1. Germline V gene data show CDR1 as SQVTM and CDR2 as ANQGSEA. Unmatched junction bases numbered 2, after V lost 7 bases and J lost 0 bases. The CDR3 loop spans 12 amino acids. CDR3 amino acids: CSAGTGSYEQYF. The DNA of the CDR3 is TGCAGCGCCGGGACAGGCTCCTACGAGCAGTACTTC.

This chain links TRBV6-5 with TRBJ2-1, with D perhaps assigned TRBD1 or TRBD2 (5 bases each). This CDR3 region has 14 residues. Germline CDR1 and CDR2: MNHEY and SVGAGI. V lost 7 bases and J lost 6, with 16 bases in between. CDR3 region: CASTPGRGSNEQFF. In DNA form, the CDR3 reads TGTGCCAGCACCCCGGGACGGGGAAGCAATGAGCAGTTCTTC.

Concerning this clone: Compared with germline, one end of the junction differs, possibly owing to a read error. This chain uses TRBV29-1 with TRBJ1-1, with D uncertain. The CDR3 runs 12 residues. The germline V gene has CDR1 SQVTM and CDR2 ANQGSEA. The DNA of the CDR3 is TGCAGCGCTGAAGTTGGGAACACTGAAGCTTTCTTT. Its translation: CSAEVGNTEAFF.

The J gene is TRBJ1-2, the V gene TRBV30; tentative D call: TRBD1 (5 bases). The length of the CDR3 is 14 residues. V was shortened by 4 bases and J by 5 bases, with 17 bases between the two germline ends. Germline V gene data show CDR1 as GTSNPN and CDR2 as SVGIG (reference sequence). The CDR3: CAWTPRGGVYGYTF. The CDR3 nucleotides read TGTGCCTGGACCCCCCGTGGGGGTGTTTATGGCTACACCTTC.

The chain uses TRBV30 and TRBJ2-7; D gene uncertain. Germline V gene sequence: CDR1 GTSNPN, CDR2 SVGIG (reference sequence). The length of the CDR3 is 12 residues. V was clipped by 3 bases and J by 4 bases, with 10 bases between them. CDR3: CAWSLEVYEQYF. The CDR3 DNA reads TGTGCCTGGAGCCTCGAAGTATACGAGCAGTACTTC.

This clone was seen more than once but under ten times. The chain employs TRBV29-1 and TRBJ2-7; no firm D call. The CDR3 totals 14 residues. Germline-derived CDR1 and CDR2 are SQVTM and ANQGSEA. Trimming removed 1 base at V and 5 bases at J, with 15 bases between. The CDR3 DNA is TGCAGCGTTGAAGGGCTGGACCTGAGGAACGAGCAGTACTTC. It is translated as CSVEGLDLRNEQYF.

This clone was seen a few times. The genes are TRBV15 and TRBJ2-3; 8 bases map to TRBD2. This CDR3 has 15 residues. V trimming: 5 bases; J trimming: 2 bases; junction bases outside the gene matches: 6. The germline V gene has CDR1 LNHNV and CDR2 YYDKDF (reference sequence). CDR3 nucleotides: TGTGCCACCAGCGGCGGGGGGAACCCCACAGATACGCAGTATTTT. It is translated as CATSGGGNPTDTQYF. The full variable domain, completed using reference TRBV15 and TRBJ2-3, is DAMVIQNPRYQVTQFGKPVTLSCSQTLNHNVMYWYQQKSSQAPKLLFHYYDKDFNNEADTPDNFQSRRPNTSFCFLDIRSPGLGDTAMYLCATSGGGNPTDTQYFGPGTRLTVL.

A few counts support this clone. This chain links TRBV30 with TRBJ2-5, with D possibly being TRBD1 or TRBD2 (5 bases each). V lost 0 bases and J 1 base, leaving 18 bases between the germline ends. CDR3 size: 17 residues. Per germline, CDR1 GTSNPN and CDR2 SVGIG (reference sequence). CDR3: CAWSVGLGSGLQETQYF. The CDR3 region has the DNA TGTGCCTGGAGTGTGGGGCTTGGGTCCGGACTCCAAGAGACCCAGTACTTC.

This clone appeared a few times. The chain combines TRBV29-1 with TRBJ2-7; D not resolved. There are 12 residues in the CDR3. CDR1 SQVTM and CDR2 ANQGSEA come from the germline V gene. The V and J ends lost 8 bases and 4 bases respectively, with 15 bases between them. CDR3 DNA sequence: TGCAGCTCATCCGACGACGGGTACGAGCAGTACTTC. It encodes CSSSDDGYEQYF.

The V call is TRBV30, the J call TRBJ2-1, with a weak D call TRBD2 (5 bases). The CDR3 is 15 residues long. Germline V lookup: CDR1 GTSNPN, CDR2 SVGIG (reference sequence). Trimming removed 4 bases at V and 2 bases at J, with 15 bases between. CDR3 region: CAWIRGINTYNEQFF. CDR3 nucleotides: TGTGCCTGGATTAGAGGGATTAATACCTACAATGAGCAGTTCTTC.

J is TRBJ2-7 and V is TRBV2; D is ambiguous. Trimming pared 8 bases from V and 7 bases from J, leaving 18 bases between. Germline CDR1 is SNHLY and CDR2 is FYNNEI. The CDR3 covers 13 residues. The CDR3 reads CASPRAPSSEQYF. The CDR3 DNA reads as TGTGCCAGCCCCCGGGCCCCATCCAGTGAGCAGTACTTC. Together with reference TRBV2 and TRBJ2-7, the CDR3 gives the full variable domain: EPEVTQTPSHQVTQMGQEVILRCVPISNHLYFYWYRQILGQKVEFLVSFYNNEISEKSEIFDDQFSVERPDGSNFTLKIRSTKLEDSAMYFCASPRAPSSEQYFGPGTRLTVT.

This sequence joins TRBV27 and TRBJ2-4, with 8 bases fitting TRBD2. With 6 bases clipped from V and 7 bases from J, the junction kept 17 bases outside the gene matches. CDR3 size: 17 residues. CDR1 MNHEY and CDR2 SMNVEV come from the germline V gene (reference sequence). The chain's CDR3 is CASRLSSREGRRNIQYF. CDR3 nucleotide sequence: TGTGCCAGCAGACTCTCCTCACGGGAGGGCCGTCGGAACATTCAGTACTTC.

This chain links TRBV28 with TRBJ2-7; the D is unclear. Per germline, CDR1 MDHEN and CDR2 SYDVKM. Trimming took 6 bases from V and 0 from J, leaving 9 bases between them. The CDR3 spans 13 residues. The CDR3 bases are TGTGCCAGCAGACGGATAGGCTCCTACGAGCAGTACTTC. Its protein is CASRRIGSYEQYF.

The rearrangement uses TRBV6-5 and TRBJ1-5, with 7 nucleotides matching TRBD1. The CDR3 is made up of 14 amino acids. J lost 3 bases, V lost 5 bases, and 4 bases had no gene match. Germline V gene data show CDR1 as MNHEY and CDR2 as SVGAGI. CDR3 loop: CASSKQGLNQPQHF. The CDR3, as DNA: TGTGCCAGCAGTAAACAGGGGCTCAATCAGCCCCAGCATTTT.

This chain connects TRBV30 to TRBJ2-7; D not certain. V was pared by 3 bases and J by 3 bases, with 9 bases between. Germline V gene data show CDR1 as GTSNPN and CDR2 as SVGIG (reference sequence). The CDR3 is made up of 12 amino acids. CDR3 DNA: TGTGCCTGGAGGGAATCGGGCTACGAGCAGTACTTC. Its translation: CAWRESGYEQYF.

The chain has TRBV29-1 and TRBJ2-3; D might be TRBD1 (6 bases). This CDR3 is 15 amino acids long. The V gene lost 1 base and the J gene lost 3 bases, with 14 bases spanning the gap. Germline V CDR1 and CDR2: SQVTM, ANQGSEA. CDR3 in amino acids: CSVEGGTGRTDTQYF. The CDR3 coding sequence is TGCAGCGTTGAAGGGGGAACAGGGCGGACAGATACGCAGTATTTT.